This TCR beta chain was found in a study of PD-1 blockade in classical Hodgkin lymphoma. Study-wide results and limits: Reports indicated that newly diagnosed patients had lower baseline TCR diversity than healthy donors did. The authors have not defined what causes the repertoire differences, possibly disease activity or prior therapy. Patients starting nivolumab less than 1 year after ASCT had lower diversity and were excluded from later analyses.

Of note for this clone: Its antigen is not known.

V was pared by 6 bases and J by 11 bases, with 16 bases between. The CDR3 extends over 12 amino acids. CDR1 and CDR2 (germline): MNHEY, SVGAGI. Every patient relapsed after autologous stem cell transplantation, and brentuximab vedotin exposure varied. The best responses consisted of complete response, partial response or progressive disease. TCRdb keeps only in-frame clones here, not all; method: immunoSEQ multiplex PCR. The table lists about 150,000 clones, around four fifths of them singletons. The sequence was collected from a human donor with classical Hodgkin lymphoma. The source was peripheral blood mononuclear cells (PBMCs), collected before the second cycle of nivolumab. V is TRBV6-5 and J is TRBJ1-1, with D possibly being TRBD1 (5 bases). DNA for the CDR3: TGTGCCAGCAGCCGCGGGGGGGTAGAGGCTTTCTTT. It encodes CASSRGGVEAFF.